This T cell receptor (beta chain) came from a study of blood T cell repertoires in COVID-19. In the study overall: COVID-19 samples collected from the United States, Italy and Spain covered acute and convalescent phases.

The data were produced by immunoSEQ multiplex PCR, yet TCRdb's version contains in-frame clones alone and is incomplete. The repertoire holds around 230,000 clones, with 87% as singletons. Germline CDR1 is MNHEY and CDR2 is SMNVEV (reference sequence). Trimming left V 3 bases short and J 0 bases short, with 6 bases between. The CDR3 covers 14 residues. The participants were between roughly 18 and 89 years old and came from 20 to 30 US areas. This clonotype originated in a man between 18 and 29 years old with acute COVID-19. The sample was PBMCs or T cells enriched from blood (not recorded which). The rearrangement links TRBV27 to TRBJ1-5, with D uncertain. CDR3 coding DNA: TGTGCCAGCAGTTTTCTTAATAGCAATCAGCCCCAGCATTTT. Translated: CASSFLNSNQPQHF.